A single T cell receptor beta chain is shown here with its context. The CDR3 consists of 14 residues. In germline, CDR1 is DFQATT, CDR2 SNEGSKA (reference sequence). The trim removed 0 bases at V and 4 bases at J, leaving 6 bases unmatched. The RNA, roughly 0.45 to 1 ug, was put through reverse transcription using random hexamers. TCRdb fed the immunoSEQ multiplex PCR reads into MiXCR, producing one record per CDR3 protein. Among 90,000 to 150,000 distinct CDR3 sequences, roughly 90% were seen once, and the ten largest hold 0.12%. The data were taken from a study of CD8 T cells in Susac syndrome. Healthy donors matched for age and sex were used as controls.

The chain recombines TRBV20-1 with TRBJ2-7; the match to TRBD2 covers 7 bases. The source is a human donor in good health. The material sequenced was CD8+ T cells from PBMCs. The CDR3 coding sequence is TGCAGTGCTAGAGATGTCGGGAGGTCGTACGAGCAGTACTTC. Translating gives CSARDVGRSYEQYF.